Listed below are T cell receptor beta chains from one sample, sequenced in a study of blood T cell repertoires in COVID-19. Some clones are missing from TCRdb's copy, which holds only in-frame ones; the method was immunoSEQ multiplex PCR. The data contain 120,000 to 150,000 clones, under 90% of them seen just once; the ten biggest clones take up 1.5% to 2%. The material sequenced was PBMCs or T cells enriched from blood (not recorded which). These receptors originate from a woman aged 18-35 years who had been exposed to COVID-19. Each CDR3 is given with its conserved first and last residue. The order of the fields is clone size, J gene, D gene, V gene, CDR3 length, CDR3 protein, CDR3 DNA. The D gene is left open where the match is weak. The size entry is marked missing in some rows and otherwise reads once, few, many or a size class.

>NA|TRBJ2-7|NA|TRBV15|13
CATSRAQGYEQYF
TGTGCCACCAGCAGAGCCCAGGGCTACGAGCAGTACTTC
>NA|TRBJ2-1|TRBD1|TRBV7-9|13
CAIQGSSYNEQFF
TGTGCCATACAGGGGAGCTCCTACAATGAGCAGTTCTTC
>NA|TRBJ2-2|TRBD2|TRBV6-1|16
CASSGTSGRLGGELFF
TGTGCCAGCAGTGGGACTAGCGGGAGGCTCGGCGGGGAGCTGTTTTTT
>NA|TRBJ2-2|TRBD1|TRBV7-9|16
CASRQAGQGDTGELFF
TGTGCCAGCAGACAAGCGGGACAGGGTGACACCGGGGAGCTGTTTTTT
>NA|TRBJ2-1|NA|TRBV9|15
CASSRTMGNYNEQFF
TGTGCCAGCAGCCGGACTATGGGCAATTACAATGAGCAGTTCTTC
>NA|TRBJ1-5|NA|TRBV11-2|13
CASSLLRDQPQHF
TGTGCCAGCAGCTTACTTCGAGATCAGCCCCAGCATTTT
>NA|TRBJ1-4|TRBD1|TRBV7-6|15
CASSLRTGNNEKLFF
TGTGCCAGCAGCTTAAGGACAGGGAATAATGAAAAACTGTTTTTT
>NA|TRBJ2-5|NA|TRBV5-1|16
CASHLSSGTPGETQYF
TGCGCCAGCCACCTATCATCTGGGACACCGGGAGAGACCCAGTACTTC
>NA|TRBJ1-2|TRBD1|TRBV6-1|17
CASSEPIRTGGNYGYTF
TGTGCCAGCAGTGAACCCATACGGACAGGGGGGAACTATGGCTACACCTTC
>NA|TRBJ1-5|TRBD1|TRBV2|18
CASSEALRTGYSNQPQHF
TGTGCCAGCAGTGAAGCGCTTCGGACAGGGTATAGCAATCAGCCCCAGCATTTT
>NA|TRBJ2-5|TRBD2|TRBV5-1|15
CASSLVLTGGETQYF
TGCGCCAGCAGCTTGGTACTAACGGGGGGGGAGACCCAGTACTTC
>NA|TRBJ2-3|NA|TRBV4-3|12
CASSQAPGTQYF
TGCGCCAGCAGCCAAGCTCCCGGTACGCAGTATTTT
>NA|TRBJ2-1|TRBD1|TRBV7-9|15
CASSSTLGTDNEQFF
TGTGCCAGCAGCTCTACACTCGGGACAGACAATGAGCAGTTCTTC
>NA|TRBJ1-4|TRBD1|TRBV28|14
CASREGQGREKLFF
TGTGCCAGCAGAGAAGGACAGGGCCGTGAAAAACTGTTTTTT
>few|TRBJ1-2|NA|TRBV5-6|17
CASSFPSRQRANYGYTF
TGTGCCAGCAGCTTTCCTTCCCGACAACGAGCTAACTATGGCTACACCTTC
>NA|TRBJ2-1|TRBD2|TRBV11-2|16
CASTREGTSGRAEQFF
TGTGCCAGCACCCGAGAGGGGACTAGCGGGAGAGCTGAGCAGTTCTTC
>NA|TRBJ1-2|NA|TRBV12-5|17
CASGLVSGGSLPYGYTF
TGTGCTAGTGGTTTAGTAAGCGGGGGCTCCCTACCTTATGGCTACACCTTC
>NA|TRBJ2-5|NA|TRBV5-5|13
CASSLDRQETQYF
TGTGCCAGCAGCTTGGACAGACAAGAGACCCAGTACTTC
>NA|TRBJ2-1|NA|TRBV18|15
CASSPPGGRGDEQFF
TGTGCCAGCTCACCCCCAGGGGGGAGAGGGGATGAGCAGTTCTTC
>NA|TRBJ2-2|TRBD2|TRBV9|19
CASSDTRLESSGRSGELFF
TGTGCCAGCAGCGACACCCGCCTTGAGTCTAGCGGGAGGTCGGGGGAGCTGTTTTTT
>NA|TRBJ2-7|NA|TRBV6-6|13
CASSYRSYYEQYF
TGTGCCAGCAGTTACCGGAGTTACTACGAGCAGTACTTC
>NA|TRBJ2-1|NA|TRBV10-3|17
CAISESGLALLVDEQFF
TGTGCCATCAGTGAGTCAGGATTAGCCTTATTAGTTGATGAGCAGTTCTTC
>NA|TRBJ2-7|TRBD2|TRBV7-9|17
CASSLGPPPSGSYEQYF
TGTGCCAGCAGCTTAGGGCCCCCTCCTAGCGGGAGCTACGAGCAGTACTTC
>NA|TRBJ2-1|TRBD2|TRBV7-2|14
CASSLQAGGGEQFF
TGTGCCAGCAGCTTACAAGCGGGAGGGGGTGAGCAGTTCTTC
>NA|TRBJ2-3|TRBD2|TRBV12-5|16
CASGLGLAGDTDTQYF
TGTGCTAGTGGTCTGGGACTAGCGGGAGACACAGATACGCAGTATTTT
>once|TRBJ1-3|TRBD1|TRBV30|16
CAWTQAGGFSGNTIYF
TGTGCCTGGACTCAAGCAGGGGGTTTCTCTGGAAACACCATATATTTT
>NA|TRBJ1-2|TRBD1|TRBV28|15
CASSERTGDHYGYTF
TGTGCCAGCAGTGAACGGACAGGGGACCACTATGGCTACACCTTC
>NA|TRBJ2-3|NA|TRBV9|17
CASSVAMRASSADTQYF
TGTGCCAGCAGCGTAGCAATGCGGGCGAGTTCCGCAGATACGCAGTATTTT